Presented here are 28 T cell receptor beta chains from one specimen sequenced in a study of blood T cell repertoires in COVID-19 (dated by TCRdb to the early 2020s). Library preparation used the immunoSEQ multiplex PCR assay. TCRdb carries this immuneACCESS record with in-frame sequences only. Its versions omit some clonotypes, under half of them owing to an unresolved V gene in the studies checked, with the rest unexplained. Across this sample there are under 200,000 clones, with 60% to 80% seen only once. About 3% of the sample goes to the ten largest clones. The sequenced material came from peripheral blood. These receptors all stem from a man aged 70 or older with acute or convalescent COVID-19.

The V and J genes are TRBV4-1 and TRBJ2-1, with a tentative D call TRBD2 (5 bases). The CDR3 loop spans 13 amino acids. Germline values: CDR1 MGHRA, CDR2 YSYEKL. V lost 2 bases, J lost 7 bases, and 9 bases lay in between. In DNA form, the CDR3 reads TGCGCCAGCAGCCAATATGAGGGAAATGAGCAGTTCTTC. Translated: CASSQYEGNEQFF.

This rearrangement joins TRBV10-3 to TRBJ2-1; maybe TRBD1 (6 bases). The CDR3 runs 12 residues. The germline V gene encodes CDR1 ENHRY and CDR2 SYGVKD. Between the trimmed V and J ends, which lost 5 bases and 8 bases, there was a span of 10 bases. The CDR3 nucleotides read TGTGCCATCAGTCAGGGGTTCGATGAGCAGTTCTTC. Its translation is CAISQGFDEQFF.

The table lists this clone with a few counts. The chain uses TRBV29-1 and TRBJ1-1; tentative D call: TRBD1 (5 bases). Trimming took 6 bases from V and 1 from J, leaving 9 bases between them. The CDR3 length is 12 residues. CDR1 and CDR2 from the germline V gene are SQVTM and ANQGSEA. The CDR3 DNA reads TGCAGCGTAGGGGAGGAGAACACTGAAGCTTTCTTT. Translated: CSVGEENTEAFF.

The chain is built from TRBV2 and TRBJ1-5, with 8 bases matching TRBD1. The CDR3 contains 14 residues. Germline loops: CDR1 SNHLY, CDR2 FYNNEI. With V trimmed by 4 bases and J by 4 bases, 3 bases remained unmatched. The CDR3 sequence: CASSADRVNQPQHF. CDR3 bases: TGTGCCAGCAGTGCGGACAGGGTAAATCAGCCCCAGCATTTT.

This chain uses TRBV6-2 or TRBV6-3 with TRBJ2-2, with 12 bases identical to TRBD2. This CDR3 region has 20 residues. From germline, CDR1 is MNHEY and CDR2 SVGEGT. With V trimmed by 2 bases and J by 0 bases, 10 bases remained unmatched. CDR3 DNA: TGTGCCAGCAGTTACCTACTAGCGGGGGGAAAGTTCGCGAACACCGGGGAGCTGTTTTTT. The encoded protein is CASSYLLAGGKFANTGELFF.

The chain has TRBV7-2 and TRBJ2-5; D is ambiguous. Looked up from germline, CDR1 is SGHTA and CDR2 is FQGNSA. This CDR3 contains 13 residues. Trimming cost V 1 base and J 2 bases, with 5 bases left between them. This CDR3 is CASSLVRQETQYF. CDR3 DNA: TGTGCCAGCAGCTTAGTCAGACAAGAGACCCAGTACTTC.

J is TRBJ2-1 and V is TRBV6-2 or TRBV6-3; D is undetermined. The V gene's germline CDR1 is MNHEY and CDR2 SVGEGT. The CDR3 runs to 12 residues. Trimming shortened V by 5 bases and J by 4 bases, and 6 bases separated the two germline ends. The CDR3 bases are TGTGCCAGCAGTCTATCTTACAATGAGCAGTTCTTC. This translates into CASSLSYNEQFF.

This clone was seen only once. CDR3 in DNA: TGTGCCAGCAGCACACCGGGACAGGGGGGAGTTGAAGCTTTCTTT. Translation: CASSTPGQGGVEAFF. The J gene is TRBJ1-1, the V gene TRBV3-1 (or the pseudogene TRBV3-2); the match to TRBD1 covers 11 bases. Trimming took 5 bases from V and 7 from J; bases not matched to a gene: 9. The length of the CDR3 is 15 residues. The V gene's germline CDR1 is LGHDT and CDR2 YNNKEL (reference sequence).

As DNA, the CDR3 is TGTGCCATCAGTGACCCTCCGGGACAGGGGGCTGAAGCTTTCTTT. It encodes CAISDPPGQGAEAFF. This sequence joins TRBV10-3 and TRBJ1-1, with TRBD1 matching over 11 bases. Trimming at V came to 3 bases and at J to 6 bases, leaving 6 bases not matched to a gene. The germline gives CDR1 ENHRY, CDR2 SYGVKD. The CDR3 covers 15 residues.

This clone was detected once. The J gene is TRBJ2-7, the V gene TRBV7-2; TRBD1 agrees at 8 bases. The V segment lost 5 bases and the J segment 0 bases; nucleotides outside the gene matches: 3. The length of the CDR3 is 14 residues. CDR1 SGHTA and CDR2 FQGNSA come from the germline V gene. The CDR3 DNA reads as TGTGCCAGCAGCAAGGACAGGGACTCCTACGAGCAGTACTTC. Its translation is CASSKDRDSYEQYF.

The chain has TRBV6-5 and TRBJ2-3, with 11 bases fitting TRBD2. J lost 6 bases, V lost 2 bases, and 7 bases had no gene match. The germline gives CDR1 MNHEY, CDR2 SVGAGI. The CDR3 has 16 residues. CDR3 nucleotides: TGTGCCAGCAGTTACGATAGCGGGAGGGCCCCCGATACGCAGTATTTT. Amino acids: CASSYDSGRAPDTQYF.

The V gene is TRBV7-3, the J gene TRBJ2-2; maybe TRBD2 (7 bases). CDR1 and CDR2 from the germline V gene are SGHTA and FQGTGA. Trimming stripped 5 bases from V and 6 bases from J, with 19 bases between. This CDR3 region has 16 residues. The CDR3 DNA reads as TGTGCCAGCAGCACTACGGGGGGCAGATCCCCCGGGGAGCTGTTTTTT. Translation gives CASSTTGGRSPGELFF.

This chain uses TRBV15 with TRBJ1-6; D remains unclear. Trimming stripped 8 bases from V and 1 base from J, with 9 bases between. CDR3 length: 14 residues. Germline CDR1 reads LNHNV; CDR2 reads YYDKDF (reference sequence). CDR3 amino acids: CATSPRSYNSPLHF. CDR3 nucleotide sequence: TGTGCCACCTCCCCCAGGTCCTATAATTCACCCCTCCACTTT.

This clone was found a few times. The DNA for the CDR3 is TGTGCCAGTAGTATGGACGCAGGGACTGAAGCTTTCTTT. As protein: CASSMDAGTEAFF. The rearrangement uses TRBV19 and TRBJ1-1; TRBD1 might be the D (5 bases). Trimming removed 3 bases at V and 5 bases at J, with 10 bases between. Germline assignment: CDR1 LNHDA and CDR2 SQIVND (reference sequence). The CDR3 runs 13 residues.

V is TRBV19 and J is TRBJ1-2, with D maybe TRBD1 (6 bases). The length of the CDR3 is 18 residues. Germline assignment: CDR1 LNHDA and CDR2 SQIVND (reference sequence). V gave up 7 bases and J gave up 0 bases, with 24 bases separating them. CDR3 sequence reads: CASTEGGPGRTTNYGYTF. CDR3 nucleotides: TGTGCCAGTACCGAGGGGGGGCCAGGGCGGACTACTAACTATGGCTACACCTTC.

In this sample, this clone turned up a few times. The germline gene is not matched at one end of the junction; a read error may be the cause. The rearrangement uses TRBV12-3 or TRBV12-4 and TRBJ1-5, with D perhaps TRBD1 (6 bases). The CDR3 sequence is 11 residues long. The CDR3 DNA reads TGTGCCAGCAGTAATGCCGGGACACCGGCTTTT. As protein: CASSNAGTPAF.

The chain joins TRBV11-2 to TRBJ2-1, with 7 bases that match TRBD2. Per the germline V gene, CDR1 is SGHAT and CDR2 is FQNNGV. The CDR3 length is 17 residues. The V gene end was trimmed by 0 bases and the J gene end by 7 bases; junction bases not matched to a gene: 12. In nucleotides, the CDR3 is TGTGCCAGCAGCTTAGAGTCCTCTGGACTAGTTGGTAATGAGCAGTTCTTC. Translation: CASSLESSGLVGNEQFF.

The chain uses TRBV15 and TRBJ2-6, with 7 bases aligning to TRBD1. V was pared by 4 bases and J by 0 bases, with 6 bases of the junction left unmatched. CDR1 is LNHNV, CDR2 YYDKDF, per germline (reference sequence). CDR3 length: 17 residues. DNA for the CDR3: TGTGCCACCAGCACCGGGACAGTAGTCTCTGGGGCCAACGTCCTGACTTTC. It translates to CATSTGTVVSGANVLTF.

The chain links TRBV2 to TRBJ1-1; 7 bases agree with TRBD1. V shed 5 bases, J shed 0 bases, and the junction held 6 bases outside the gene matches. CDR3 length equals 15 residues. Germline V gives CDR1 SNHLY, CDR2 FYNNEI. The CDR3 region is CASSRQGMMNTEAFF. The CDR3 DNA sequence: TGTGCCAGCAGTCGACAGGGAATGATGAACACTGAAGCTTTCTTT.

V usage is TRBV5-1 and J usage is TRBJ2-3; 10 bases align to TRBD2. Germline CDR1 and CDR2: SGHRS and YFSETQ. The CDR3 sequence is 16 residues long. Unmatched junction bases numbered 5, after V lost 4 bases and J lost 0 bases. The chain's CDR3 is CASSTRTSGSTDTQYF. The DNA for the CDR3 is TGCGCCAGCAGCACCCGGACTAGCGGCAGCACAGATACGCAGTATTTT. Full variable domain (remainder filled in from reference TRBV5-1 and TRBJ2-3): KAGVTQTPRYLIKTRGQQVTLSCSPISGHRSVSWYQQTPGQGLQFLFEYFSETQRNKGNFPGRFSGRQFSNSRSEMNVSTLELGDSALYLCASSTRTSGSTDTQYFGPGTRLTVL.

The CDR3 DNA follows: TGTGCCGGTTCCCGGGACAGAGACTACGAGCAGTACTTC. Its translation is CAGSRDRDYEQYF. The rearrangement uses TRBV7-8 and TRBJ2-7; 7 bases agree with TRBD1. CDR1 SGHVS and CDR2 FQNEAQ come from the germline V gene. This CDR3 is 13 amino acids long. With 11 bases clipped from V and 3 bases from J, the junction kept 10 bases outside the gene matches.

V usage is TRBV28 and J usage is TRBJ2-2; D may be TRBD1 (6 bases). V was pared by 3 bases and J by 4 bases, with 12 bases between. The germline V gene has CDR1 MDHEN and CDR2 SYDVKM. This CDR3 spans 15 amino acids. The DNA for the CDR3 is TGTGCCAGCAGTTTTGGACAGCGAGGCACCGGGGAGCTGTTTTTT. It encodes CASSFGQRGTGELFF.

The gene calls are TRBV24-1 and TRBJ1-3; D is possibly TRBD1 (5 bases). V lost 5 bases, J lost 0 bases, and 7 bases lay in between. The CDR3 is 14 amino acids. Germline V gene data show CDR1 as KGHDR and CDR2 as SFDVKD. CDR3 sequence: CATSGGHSGNTIYF. DNA of the CDR3: TGTGCCACCAGTGGAGGACACTCTGGAAACACCATATATTTT.

V gene TRBV18 combines with J gene TRBJ2-1; 12 nucleotides match TRBD2. The germline V gene has CDR1 KGHSH and CDR2 LQKENI. V shed 3 bases, J shed 9 bases, and the junction held 21 bases outside the gene matches. The length of the CDR3 is 20 residues. The CDR3 DNA is TGTGCCAGCTCACCCGGGACAACTTTAGGACTAGCGGGACCTCCGGGTGAGCAGTTCTTC. Its translation: CASSPGTTLGLAGPPGEQFF.

The genes are TRBV5-1 and TRBJ1-1; perhaps TRBD1 as D (6 bases). CDR3 length: 15 amino acids. V was shortened by 0 bases and J by 1 base, with 10 bases between the two germline ends. Germline V gene data show CDR1 as SGHRS and CDR2 as YFSETQ. The CDR3 DNA reads TGCGCCAGCAGCTTGGGAGGGGGTCCGAACACTGAAGCTTTCTTT. Protein product: CASSLGGGPNTEAFF.

This clone is a singleton in its sample. The chain joins TRBV29-1 to TRBJ1-4, with D tentatively TRBD1 (5 bases). This CDR3 has 15 amino acids. CDR1 SQVTM and CDR2 ANQGSEA come from the germline V gene. The V gene lost 4 bases and the J gene lost 5 bases, with 17 bases spanning the gap. Here the CDR3 reads CSVGVTGLANEKLFF. As DNA, the CDR3 is TGCAGCGTTGGAGTTACGGGACTGGCGAATGAAAAACTGTTTTTT.

This clone was detected a few times. The CDR3 nucleotides read TGTGCCAGCAGTGTAAACGGGGGAAGGAGGTCCGAGCAGTACTTC. Translated, it gives CASSVNGGRRSEQYF. The chain is built from TRBV25-1 and TRBJ2-7; a weak D match, TRBD2 (6 bases). Germline V gene data show CDR1 as MGHDK and CDR2 as SYGVNS. V was clipped by 4 bases and J by 6 bases, with 19 bases between them. CDR3 size: 15 residues.

V and J are TRBV5-1 and TRBJ2-7; 8 nucleotides align to TRBD1. This CDR3 spans 15 amino acids. Trimming at V came to 4 bases and at J to 4 bases, leaving 10 bases not matched to a gene. Germline V lookup: CDR1 SGHRS, CDR2 YFSETQ. Here the CDR3 reads CASSTGQGGWYEQYF. CDR3 DNA sequence: TGCGCCAGCAGCACAGGACAGGGTGGGTGGTACGAGCAGTACTTC.